This TCR beta chain was profiled in a study of blood T cell repertoires in COVID-19. Whole-study context: Acute and convalescent COVID-19 samples came from the United States, Italy and Spain. PBMCs, B-cell-depleted T cells, or T cells were the source of the cDNA or gDNA that made up the material.

The CDR3 runs to 13 residues. V was shortened by 4 bases and J by 3 bases, with 13 bases between the two germline ends. Germline lookup yields CDR1 GTSNPN and CDR2 SVGIG (reference sequence). Sequencing used immunoSEQ multiplex PCR; TCRdb keeps in-frame clones, though not all of them. Of 70,000 to 80,000 clones listed, 82% are singletons. The sequence derives from an elderly woman with acute or convalescent COVID-19. The J gene is TRBJ2-7, the V gene TRBV30, with TRBD2 as a possible D gene (6 bases). Sequenced sample: peripheral blood. CDR3 sequence: CAWNPRDVYEQYF. CDR3 coding DNA: TGTGCCTGGAACCCGCGGGACGTCTACGAGCAGTACTTC.